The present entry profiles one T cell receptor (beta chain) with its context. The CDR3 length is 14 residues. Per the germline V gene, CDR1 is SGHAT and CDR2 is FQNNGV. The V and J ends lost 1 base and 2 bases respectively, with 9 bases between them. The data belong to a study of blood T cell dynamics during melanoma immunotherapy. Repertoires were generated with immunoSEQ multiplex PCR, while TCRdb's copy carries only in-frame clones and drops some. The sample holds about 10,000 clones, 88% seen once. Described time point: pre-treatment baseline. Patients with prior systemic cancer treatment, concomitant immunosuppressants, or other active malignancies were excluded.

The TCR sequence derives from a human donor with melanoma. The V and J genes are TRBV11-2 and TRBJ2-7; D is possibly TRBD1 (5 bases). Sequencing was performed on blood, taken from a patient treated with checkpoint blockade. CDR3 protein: CASSLGREAYEQYF. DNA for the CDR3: TGTGCCAGCAGCTTAGGCAGGGAAGCCTACGAGCAGTACTTC.